The next 7 T cell receptor beta chains were all read from a single sample in a study of shared clonotypes between healthy human individuals. The data were produced by immunoSEQ multiplex PCR, yet TCRdb's version contains in-frame clones alone and is incomplete. The top ten clones hold about a sixth of a sample with roughly 320,000 clones, 80% to 90% of them seen once. The sample was memory CD8+ T cells sorted from blood. Subset reported: CD45RO+ cells pooled with CCR7-negative TemRA cells. All receptors derive from a man aged 18 to 29 in good health.

This clone has just one count. The rearrangement joins TRBV4-3 to TRBJ2-1; no firm D call. The CDR3 has 14 residues. Trimming stripped 1 base from V and 5 bases from J, with 9 bases between. Looked up from germline, CDR1 is LGHNA and CDR2 is YSLEER. For the CDR3, the DNA is TGCGCCAGCAGCCAAGTGACGGTGAACAATGAGCAGTTCTTC. Translated: CASSQVTVNNEQFF.

CDR3 in amino acids: CASSPRLTRDRRFNYGYTF. The CDR3 DNA follows: TGTGCCAGCTCACCTCGCCTGACCCGGGACAGGAGATTTAACTATGGCTACACCTTC. The chain combines TRBV18 with TRBJ1-2; TRBD1 aligns across 8 bases. Germline assignment: CDR1 KGHSH and CDR2 LQKENI. V shed 3 bases and J 1 base; nucleotides not matched to a gene: 16. This CDR3 comprises 19 residues.

V usage is TRBV7-9 and J usage is TRBJ1-2, with D unresolved. The CDR3 length is 16 residues. In germline, CDR1 is SEHNR, CDR2 FQNEAQ (reference sequence). Trimming took off 5 bases at V and 6 bases at J, with 22 bases between the two ends. CDR3 residues: CASSHQSSAGGDGYTF. CDR3 in DNA: TGTGCCAGCAGCCACCAGAGTTCGGCAGGTGGGGATGGCTACACCTTC. The entire variable domain, with the rest obtained from reference TRBV7-9 and TRBJ1-2, is as follows: DTGVSQNPRHKITKRGQNVTFRCDPISEHNRLYWYRQTLGQGPEFLTYFQNEAQLEKSRLLSDRFSAERPKGSFSTLEIQRTEQGDSAMYLCASSHQSSAGGDGYTFGSGTRLTVV.

This chain links TRBV7-9 with TRBJ2-3; TRBD1 aligns across 8 bases. There are 16 residues in the CDR3. Germline V gene sequence: CDR1 SEHNR, CDR2 FQNEAQ (reference sequence). Germline trimming cut 5 bases from V and 1 base from J; bases unmatched to any gene: 8. CDR3 bases: TGTGCCAGCAGCCCGAGCATGGACAGGGGCACAGATACGCAGTATTTT. As protein: CASSPSMDRGTDTQYF.

V gene TRBV6-1 combines with J gene TRBJ1-6; D unresolved. CDR3 size: 17 residues. V shed 4 bases and J shed 3 bases, with 16 bases lying between them. CDR1 and CDR2 (germline): MNHNS, SASEGT. In nucleotides, the CDR3 is TGTGCCAGCAGTGGCCTGTTTCTCCCTAACTATAATTCACCCCTCCACTTT. Protein sequence: CASSGLFLPNYNSPLHF.

The rearrangement joins TRBV7-9 to TRBJ2-7; no clear D. Germline CDR1 SEHNR, CDR2 FQNEAQ (reference sequence). The CDR3 is 13 residues long. Trimming shortened V by 2 bases and J by 2 bases, and 7 bases separated the two germline ends. The CDR3 reads CASSLNPTYEQYF. CDR3 sequence (DNA): TGTGCCAGCAGCTTAAACCCGACCTACGAGCAGTACTTC. The whole variable domain, remainder taken from reference TRBV7-9 and TRBJ2-7, is DTGVSQNPRHKITKRGQNVTFRCDPISEHNRLYWYRQTLGQGPEFLTYFQNEAQLEKSRLLSDRFSAERPKGSFSTLEIQRTEQGDSAMYLCASSLNPTYEQYFGPGTRLTVT.

This clone was observed a handful of times. The V call is TRBV28, the J call TRBJ1-1; 7 nucleotides align to TRBD1. The ends lost 3 bases at V and 3 bases at J; junction bases unmatched: 7. CDR1 is MDHEN and CDR2 is SYDVKM in the germline V gene. There are 15 residues in the CDR3. CDR3 residues: CASSLPLTGDTEAFF. Here the CDR3 DNA reads TGTGCCAGCAGTTTGCCCCTAACAGGGGACACTGAAGCTTTCTTT. Full variable domain (missing parts from reference TRBV28 and TRBJ1-1): DVKVTQSSRYLVKRTGEKVFLECVQDMDHENMFWYRQDPGLGLRLIYFSYDVKMKEKGDIPEGYSVSREKKERFSLILESASTNQTSMYLCASSLPLTGDTEAFFGQGTRLTVV.